The rows below give T cell receptor beta chains drawn from one sample of a study of shared clonotypes between healthy human individuals. Data came from immunoSEQ multiplex PCR; TCRdb stores just in-frame clones and leaves some out. The sample has a few million clones, roughly 93% seen once. Sequencing was performed on naive CD4+ T cells from PBMCs. The receptors derive from a man in his late teens or twenties in good health. Some clones in this sample may be carry-over from other donors' samples. CDR3s include the opening cysteine and the closing phenylalanine or tryptophan. The order of the fields is J gene, CDR3 length, V gene, D gene, clone size, CDR3 DNA, CDR3 protein. The D gene is left open where the match is weak. The size field is filled for only some rows; it gives once, few, many or a size class.

J gene: TRBJ2-5; CDR3 length: 13; V gene: TRBV28; D gene: NA; clone size: NA; CDR3 DNA: TGTGCCAGCAGGAAAACAGGGCAAGAGACCCAGTACTTC; CDR3 protein: CASRKTGQETQYF
J gene: TRBJ2-3; CDR3 length: 13; V gene: TRBV18; D gene: NA; clone size: NA; CDR3 DNA: TGTGCCAGCTCACCGGAGGGTCGGGATACGCAGTATTTT; CDR3 protein: CASSPEGRDTQYF
J gene: TRBJ2-7; CDR3 length: 12; V gene: TRBV7-3; D gene: NA; clone size: NA; CDR3 DNA: TGTGCCAGCAGCTTAAATGGGTACGAGCAGTACTTC; CDR3 protein: CASSLNGYEQYF
J gene: TRBJ2-7; CDR3 length: 13; V gene: TRBV30; D gene: NA; clone size: NA; CDR3 DNA: TGTGCCTGGAGTCTCAGGGGACCCTACGAGCAGTACTTC; CDR3 protein: CAWSLRGPYEQYF
J gene: TRBJ2-7; CDR3 length: 12; V gene: TRBV28; D gene: NA; clone size: NA; CDR3 DNA: TGTGCCAGCAGGCGCAAACGTTACGAGCAGTACTTC; CDR3 protein: CASRRKRYEQYF
J gene: TRBJ1-5; CDR3 length: 13; V gene: TRBV6-5; D gene: NA; clone size: NA; CDR3 DNA: TGTGCCAGCAAAGGGGGGACGGGTCAGCCCCAGCATTTT; CDR3 protein: CASKGGTGQPQHF
J gene: TRBJ2-3; CDR3 length: 20; V gene: TRBV5-1; D gene: TRBD2; clone size: NA; CDR3 DNA: TGCGCCAGCAGCTCAATCCCTCTAGCGGGTAGGCGGGATTACACAGATACGCAGTATTTT; CDR3 protein: CASSSIPLAGRRDYTDTQYF
J gene: TRBJ2-7; CDR3 length: 13; V gene: TRBV7-3; D gene: NA; clone size: NA; CDR3 DNA: TGTGCCAGCAGCTTAAGTACAAGGGGCGAGCAGTACTTC; CDR3 protein: CASSLSTRGEQYF
J gene: TRBJ2-6; CDR3 length: 14; V gene: TRBV7-2; D gene: NA; clone size: NA; CDR3 DNA: TGTGCCAGCCGAGCGGGCCCTGGGGCCAACGTCCTGACTTTC; CDR3 protein: CASRAGPGANVLTF
J gene: TRBJ2-1; CDR3 length: 14; V gene: TRBV12-5; D gene: NA; clone size: NA; CDR3 DNA: TGTGCTAGTGGTTTCCTGGACGGTTACAATGAGCAGTTCTTC; CDR3 protein: CASGFLDGYNEQFF
J gene: TRBJ2-2; CDR3 length: 16; V gene: TRBV4-2; D gene: TRBD2; clone size: NA; CDR3 DNA: TGTGCCAGCAGCCAACAAGAACTAGCGTACACCGGGGAGCTGTTTTTT; CDR3 protein: CASSQQELAYTGELFF
J gene: TRBJ2-7; CDR3 length: 11; V gene: TRBV28; D gene: TRBD2; clone size: NA; CDR3 DNA: TGTGCCAGCAGTTTCCCTAGCGGGAGGTACTTC; CDR3 protein: CASSFPSGRYF
J gene: TRBJ2-5; CDR3 length: 15; V gene: TRBV6-5; D gene: TRBD2; clone size: NA; CDR3 DNA: TGTGCCAGCAGCCACCTAGCGGGCGGAGGGGAGACCCAGTACTTC; CDR3 protein: CASSHLAGGGETQYF
J gene: TRBJ1-3; CDR3 length: 14; V gene: TRBV28; D gene: TRBD1; clone size: NA; CDR3 DNA: TGTGCCAGCAGTACAGGGGACTCTGGAAACACCATATATTTT; CDR3 protein: CASSTGDSGNTIYF
J gene: TRBJ2-5; CDR3 length: 13; V gene: TRBV5-6; D gene: NA; clone size: NA; CDR3 DNA: TGTGCCAGCAGCTTGAATCTCAAAGAGACCCAGTACTTC; CDR3 protein: CASSLNLKETQYF
J gene: TRBJ2-2; CDR3 length: 13; V gene: TRBV18; D gene: NA; clone size: NA; CDR3 DNA: TGTGCCAGCTCACCACTGGAGACCGGGGAGCTGTTTTTT; CDR3 protein: CASSPLETGELFF
J gene: TRBJ1-1; CDR3 length: 15; V gene: TRBV7-3; D gene: NA; clone size: NA; CDR3 DNA: TGTGCCAGCAGCTACGAACAGGGCATCAACACTGAAGCTTTCTTT; CDR3 protein: CASSYEQGINTEAFF
J gene: TRBJ2-1; CDR3 length: 16; V gene: TRBV15; D gene: TRBD2; clone size: NA; CDR3 DNA: TGTGCCACGGCGACTAGCGGGCTGGGCGAGAGCAATGAGCAGTTCTTC; CDR3 protein: CATATSGLGESNEQFF
J gene: TRBJ2-3; CDR3 length: 16; V gene: TRBV30; D gene: NA; clone size: NA; CDR3 DNA: TGTGCCTGGAGGCCCCACCCAAGGGGAAGCACAGATACGCAGTATTTT; CDR3 protein: CAWRPHPRGSTDTQYF
J gene: TRBJ2-1; CDR3 length: 14; V gene: TRBV7-9; D gene: TRBD2; clone size: once; CDR3 DNA: TGTGCCAGCAGCCCATTCGGGACTAGCTATGAGCAGTTCTTC; CDR3 protein: CASSPFGTSYEQFF
J gene: TRBJ1-5; CDR3 length: 14; V gene: TRBV4-3; D gene: NA; clone size: NA; CDR3 DNA: TGCGCCAGCAGCCTGGGGGCGGGTAATCAGCCCCAGCATTTT; CDR3 protein: CASSLGAGNQPQHF
J gene: TRBJ1-4; CDR3 length: 15; V gene: TRBV5-1; D gene: NA; clone size: NA; CDR3 DNA: TGCGCCAGCAGCTTGGCGGCAGGGCTGAATGAAAAACTGTTTTTT; CDR3 protein: CASSLAAGLNEKLFF
J gene: TRBJ1-2; CDR3 length: 14; V gene: TRBV2; D gene: NA; clone size: NA; CDR3 DNA: TGTGCCAGCAGTGAAGCAGTCCTGAAAGATGGCTACACCTTC; CDR3 protein: CASSEAVLKDGYTF
J gene: TRBJ2-7; CDR3 length: 14; V gene: TRBV2; D gene: NA; clone size: NA; CDR3 DNA: TGTGCCAGCAGTGAACAGGGGAGCTCCTACGAGCAGTACTTC; CDR3 protein: CASSEQGSSYEQYF
J gene: TRBJ2-3; CDR3 length: 14; V gene: TRBV7-9; D gene: TRBD2; clone size: NA; CDR3 DNA: TGTGCCAGCAGCTCAGCGGGAGGGACAGATACGCAGTATTTT; CDR3 protein: CASSSAGGTDTQYF
J gene: TRBJ2-5; CDR3 length: 16; V gene: TRBV14; D gene: NA; clone size: NA; CDR3 DNA: TGTGCCAGCAGCCAAAAGATCGTGGCAGGGACAGAGACCCAGTACTTC; CDR3 protein: CASSQKIVAGTETQYF
J gene: TRBJ2-7; CDR3 length: 14; V gene: TRBV6-1; D gene: TRBD2; clone size: NA; CDR3 DNA: TGTGCCAGGACGGGACTAGCGGACCCCTACGAGCAGTACTTC; CDR3 protein: CARTGLADPYEQYF